A single sample is the source of the 21 T cell receptor beta chains below, sequenced in a study of cytomegalovirus exposure and HLA in healthy donors. Repertoires were generated with immunoSEQ multiplex PCR, while TCRdb's copy carries only in-frame clones and drops some. The table records about 280,000 clones, around 89% of them present only once. Input material: PBMCs. All receptors derive from a woman younger than 30 in good health and CMV-seronegative.

The rearrangement links TRBV7-8 to TRBJ2-1; maybe TRBD2 (7 bases). Germline V gives CDR1 SGHVS, CDR2 FQNEAQ. This CDR3 region has 16 residues. The germline V and J ends were trimmed by 5 bases and 4 bases, with 18 bases remaining between them. CDR3 DNA sequence: TGTGCCAGCAGCCCAGGGGCGGGAGCTACTTACAATGAGCAGTTCTTC. Its protein is CASSPGAGATYNEQFF.

This clone was seen a single time. The V call is TRBV4-1, the J call TRBJ2-3; a possible D gene is TRBD2 (6 bases). The CDR3 consists of 17 residues. Per the germline V gene, CDR1 is MGHRA and CDR2 is YSYEKL. V lost 3 bases, J lost 2 bases, and 18 bases lay in between. CDR3 nucleotides: TGCGCCAGCAGCCAGGGCAGACTTAGCGGTCCCACAGATACGCAGTATTTT. This translates into CASSQGRLSGPTDTQYF.

The DNA for the CDR3 is TGTGCCAGCAGCTTAGTTTCGGTGGCGGGAGTCTCCTACAATGAGCAGTTCTTC. Translation: CASSLVSVAGVSYNEQFF. The gene calls are TRBV7-6 and TRBJ2-1; 7 bases agree with TRBD2. The CDR3 runs 18 residues. Losses at the gene ends were 1 base for V and 0 bases for J; bases not matched to a gene: 9. The germline CDR1 and CDR2 sequences are SGHVS and FNYEAQ.

V and J are TRBV18 and TRBJ1-2; a possible D gene is TRBD1 (6 bases). Looked up from germline, CDR1 is KGHSH and CDR2 is LQKENI. The CDR3 totals 16 residues. Trimming pared 6 bases from V and 4 bases from J, leaving 21 bases between. The CDR3, as DNA: TGTGCCAGCTCGCCCTCCTGGACAGTTAATAGCTATGGCTACACCTTC. Translated, it gives CASSPSWTVNSYGYTF.

DNA of the CDR3: TGTGCCAGCAGCTCCAGAGCGGGCATCTACAATGAGCAGTTCTTC. Translation gives CASSSRAGIYNEQFF. The rearrangement joins TRBV9 to TRBJ2-1, with D tentatively TRBD2 (6 bases). The CDR3 runs 15 residues. V was shortened by 4 bases and J by 3 bases, with 14 bases between the two germline ends. Germline assignment: CDR1 SGDLS and CDR2 YYNGEE.

This chain joins TRBV6-1 and TRBJ2-7, with 7 positions matching TRBD1. V lost 6 bases and J lost 3; bases outside the gene matches: 2. CDR3 length: 12 amino acids. The germline V gene encodes CDR1 MNHNS and CDR2 SASEGT. CDR3 bases: TGTGCCAGCAGCGGACAGGTCTACGAGCAGTACTTC. Its translation is CASSGQVYEQYF.

The chain carries TRBV2 and TRBJ2-5; D not resolved. V was pared by 5 bases and J by 2 bases, with 9 bases between. Germline values: CDR1 SNHLY, CDR2 FYNNEI. CDR3 length: 13 amino acids. Here the CDR3 reads CASSSRQQETQYF. CDR3 bases: TGTGCCAGCAGTAGCAGACAACAAGAGACCCAGTACTTC. Full variable domain (outside the CDR3, taken from reference TRBV2 and TRBJ2-5): EPEVTQTPSHQVTQMGQEVILRCVPISNHLYFYWYRQILGQKVEFLVSFYNNEISEKSEIFDDQFSVERPDGSNFTLKIRSTKLEDSAMYFCASSSRQQETQYFGPGTRLLVL.

This clone was counted a single time. This chain joins TRBV11-2 and TRBJ1-2; 8 bases map to TRBD1. The V gene's germline CDR1 is SGHAT and CDR2 FQNNGV. The length of the CDR3 is 15 residues. V dropped 3 bases and J dropped 6; count of bases not matched to a gene: 9. The CDR3 DNA follows: TGTGCCAGCAGCTTCGGACAGGGATCATCGGATGGCTACACCTTC. It translates to CASSFGQGSSDGYTF.

The chain is built from TRBV7-2 and TRBJ2-7; tentatively, D is TRBD2 (6 bases). Germline lookup yields CDR1 SGHTA and CDR2 FQGNSA. The V and J ends lost 5 bases and 4 bases respectively, with 18 bases between them. The CDR3 loop spans 15 amino acids. The CDR3 region has the DNA TGTGCCAGCAGCGCGGAATTCGCGGGGCGATACGAGCAGTACTTC. Encoded protein: CASSAEFAGRYEQYF.

The chain joins TRBV19 to TRBJ1-2; D not certain. Trimming shortened V by 3 bases and J by 2 bases, and 13 bases separated the two germline ends. This CDR3 spans 15 amino acids. Per germline, CDR1 LNHDA and CDR2 SQIVND (reference sequence). The CDR3 nucleotides read TGTGCCAGTAGTATCGCCACTACACGGAACTATGGCTACACCTTC. Translating gives CASSIATTRNYGYTF.

This clone was seen just once. J is TRBJ2-2 and V is TRBV6-1, with unresolved D. V was pared by 0 bases and J by 1 base, with 9 bases between. Germline loops: CDR1 MNHNS, CDR2 SASEGT. The CDR3 contains 16 residues. The CDR3 sequence is CASSEAEPRNTGELFF. The DNA of the CDR3 is TGTGCCAGCAGTGAAGCGGAGCCCCGGAACACCGGGGAGCTGTTTTTT.

This chain links TRBV30 with TRBJ2-3; possible D gene TRBD2, 6 bases. V lost 3 bases to trimming and J lost 0 bases, with 7 bases between them. The CDR3 length is 13 residues. Germline V gene data show CDR1 as GTSNPN and CDR2 as SVGIG (reference sequence). The CDR3 loop reads CAWRAGSTDTQYF. The CDR3 region has the DNA TGTGCCTGGAGGGCGGGAAGCACAGATACGCAGTATTTT.

CDR3 coding DNA: TGTGCCAGCAGCCTCAGGGACAGGGGGGATAACTATGGCTACACCTTC. It yields the protein CASSLRDRGDNYGYTF. The chain uses TRBV28 and TRBJ1-2; TRBD1 aligns across 11 bases. Unmatched junction bases numbered 7, after V lost 6 bases and J lost 1 base. The germline CDR1 and CDR2 sequences are MDHEN and SYDVKM. The CDR3 length is 16 residues.

The chain recombines TRBV27 with TRBJ2-1; D perhaps matches TRBD1 (6 bases). Trimming shortened V by 5 bases and J by 4 bases, and 12 bases separated the two germline ends. Germline-derived CDR1 and CDR2 are MNHEY and SMNVEV (reference sequence). The CDR3 is 14 amino acids. CDR3 nucleotide sequence: TGTGCCAGCAGTCTTCCGGGACAATACAATGAGCAGTTCTTC. Translating gives CASSLPGQYNEQFF.

The chain employs TRBV29-1 and TRBJ1-5; D unresolved. Per the germline V gene, CDR1 is SQVTM and CDR2 is ANQGSEA. CDR3 length: 13 residues. V lost 4 bases and J 7 bases, leaving 14 bases between the germline ends. DNA of the CDR3: TGCAGCGTTGCCGCGGGGATTGGGCAGCCCCAGCATTTT. Translated: CSVAAGIGQPQHF. Full variable domain (missing parts from reference TRBV29-1 and TRBJ1-5): SAVISQKPSRDICQRGTSLTIQCQVDSQVTMMFWYRQQPGQSLTLIATANQGSEATYESGFVIDKFPISRPNLTFSTLTVSNMSPEDSSIYLCSVAAGIGQPQHFGDGTRLSIL.

Of note for this clone: One end of the junction does not line up with germline, which may come from a read error. V usage is TRBV11-2 and J usage is TRBJ1-1, with D unresolved. Germline assignment: CDR1 SGHAT and CDR2 FQNNGV. CDR3 length: 14 amino acids. DNA of the CDR3: TGTGCCAGCAGCTCATGGCGAGGCCTCCGTGAACCTTTCTTT. Translated: CASSSWRGLREPFF.

The chain recombines TRBV28 with TRBJ1-2, with 7 bases fitting TRBD1. Germline CDR1 reads MDHEN; CDR2 reads SYDVKM. The CDR3 is 14 amino acids. With 5 bases clipped from V and 8 bases from J, the junction kept 11 bases outside the gene matches. The CDR3 reads CASSPAGGAWGYTF. Here the CDR3 DNA reads TGTGCCAGCAGTCCGGCAGGGGGAGCTTGGGGCTACACCTTC.

The chain employs TRBV7-9 and TRBJ2-7; weak D call: TRBD1 (6 bases). Trimming removed 4 bases from V and 2 bases from J, with 15 bases in between. CDR1 and CDR2 from the germline V gene are SEHNR and FQNEAQ (reference sequence). The CDR3 is made up of 15 amino acids. In nucleotides, the CDR3 is TGTGCCAGCAGCTCGCCAGCCGGACAGACCTACGAGCAGTACTTC. This encodes CASSSPAGQTYEQYF.

J is TRBJ1-6 and V is TRBV10-3; D is possibly TRBD1 (5 bases). The CDR3 sequence is 14 residues long. The germline V and J ends were trimmed by 7 bases and 7 bases, with 14 bases remaining between them. Germline values: CDR1 ENHRY, CDR2 SYGVKD. The CDR3 DNA reads TGTGCCATCACGCAGGGTTTGGGGAATTCACCCCTCCACTTT. It translates to CAITQGLGNSPLHF.

The CDR3 sequence: CASKRNTEAFF. The CDR3 DNA follows: TGTGCCAGCAAGAGGAACACTGAAGCTTTCTTT. The rearrangement uses TRBV7-9 and TRBJ1-1; D not certain. V was pared by 7 bases and J by 1 base, with 4 bases between. In germline, CDR1 is SEHNR, CDR2 FQNEAQ (reference sequence). The CDR3 is made up of 11 amino acids.

The chain carries TRBV4-2 and TRBJ1-1; 11 bases map to TRBD1. Germline V CDR1 and CDR2: LGHNA, YNFKEQ. The CDR3 is made up of 16 amino acids. The junction had 7 bases not matched to a gene; V was cut back by 5 bases and J by 2 bases. CDR3 sequence reads: CASSETDRGPNTEAFF. Here the CDR3 DNA reads TGTGCCAGCAGCGAAACGGACAGGGGGCCTAACACTGAAGCTTTCTTT.